This T cell receptor (beta chain) was obtained from a study of OX40 agonist ivuxolimab in advanced cancers. The overall study: Antecedent anti-PD-1, anti-PD-L1 or anti-CTLA-4 therapy was permissible, with around 41% having received some. Study conclusions and caveats: Compared with others, partial responders at 0.1-3.0 mg/kg displayed clonal expansion among the lowest. More expanded clones were seen, on average, in CD8+ T cells than in CD4+.

With regard to this clone: Its antigen is still unknown.

Generated by immunoSEQ multiplex PCR, the TCRdb table keeps only in-frame clones and is missing some. The table records tens of thousands of clones, around 85% of them present only once. Per germline, CDR1 SEHNR and CDR2 FQNEAQ (reference sequence). This CDR3 contains 15 residues. The V end was cut by 5 bases, the J end by 2 bases, with 13 bases between. Source: CD4+ or CD8+ T cells sorted from blood, taken in a trial of the OX40 agonist ivuxolimab. This TCR was sampled from an adult with an advanced solid tumor such as melanoma, head and neck, liver or kidney cancer. The chain couples TRBV7-9 to TRBJ2-1; TRBD2 is a possible D gene (5 bases). The CDR3 nucleotides read TGTGCCAGCAGCGAGGGAAACCGGGCCTACAATGAGCAGTTCTTC. Translation: CASSEGNRAYNEQFF.